These T cell receptor beta chains were read from a single sample in a study of persistence of HIV-infected CD4 T cells. Produced via immunoSEQ multiplex PCR; TCRdb's table is partial and in-frame only. Of about 16,000 clones in the sample, roughly 61% were seen once. Their antigens are not known. This sample comprised CD4+ T cells sorted from PBMCs after approximately 18-hour stimulation, obtained from a patient who received antiretroviral therapy. The receptors were sampled from an adult woman with HIV who was CMV-seropositive. CDR3s include the opening cysteine and the closing phenylalanine or tryptophan. Clone size is stated in some rows and not others, as once, few, many or a class when expanded.

clone size	V gene	CDR3 protein
once	TRBV7-2	CASSLRWTVYQETQYF
NA	TRBV15	CATSQEVGSEKLFF
NA	TRBV29-1	CSVVVRGETQYF
few	TRBV5-1	CASRPGQGAGGYTF
NA	TRBV3-1/TRBV3-2	CASSQRHQGHTEAFF
NA	TRBV6-8	CARDSPWGNEKLFF
few	TRBV11-3	CASSLGGDAYEQYF
once	TRBV5-1	CASSNRPQETQYF
NA	TRBV6-1	CASSEGSGLNQPQHF
NA	TRBV19	CASTKDSSGNTIYF
NA	TRBV5-4	CASSPGGASTGELFF
few	TRBV2	CASSPGQADQPQHF
NA	TRBV14	CASSQDNARNYGYTF
NA	TRBV9	CASSVGLGQNTEAFF
NA	TRBV30	CARRQGGEQYF
NA	TRBV7-2	CASSLVSGSPGELFF
NA	TRBV5-1	CASSLENSPLHF
NA	TRBV5-4	CASSLDRGRTGELFF
few	TRBV7-2	CASSLVPYNEQFF
few	TRBV3-1/TRBV3-2	CASSQVLAGGRPTQYF
NA	TRBV2	CASSEGGQPNQPQHF
NA	TRBV5-1	CASSLAGGTGTGNTIYF
NA	TRBV2	CASSAPGTGNSGANVLTF
NA	TRBV19	CASSMLGSNYGYTF
NA	TRBV27	CASSVRGADTDTQYF
NA	TRBV18	CASSPMDGISGYTF
NA	TRBV27	CASSFRGTGSRGEQPQHF
NA	TRBV5-5	CASSLGDATNEKLFF
few	TRBV15	CATSRTSGGGLDTQYF
few	TRBV7-8	CASSLGQQETQYF
NA	TRBV5-1	CASSPGLSTDTQYF
NA	TRBV29-1	CSLGGTGTDTQYF
NA	TRBV15	CATTSGRNTIYF
few	TRBV2	CASRGEGSSAEAFF
medium-sized	TRBV24-1	CATSAPRKSYNEQFF
NA	TRBV5-1	CASSFTSEITGELFF